The 20 T cell receptor beta chains below all came from one sample that was sequenced in a study of OX40 agonist ivuxolimab in advanced cancers. Method: immunoSEQ multiplex PCR; TCRdb's copy keeps in-frame clones and lacks some. This sample has roughly 46,000 clones, with about nine tenths found just once. Source: CD4+ or CD8+ T cells sorted from blood, taken in a trial of the OX40 agonist ivuxolimab. The receptor source for this set is an adult with an advanced solid tumor such as melanoma, head and neck, liver or kidney cancer.

The rearrangement joins TRBV7-8 to TRBJ2-1; the D gene is possibly TRBD2 (6 bases). CDR1 is SGHVS, CDR2 FQNEAQ, per germline. The CDR3 length is 15 residues. V was cut by 0 bases and J by 0 bases, with 6 bases left in between. CDR3 loop: CASSLAGSSYNEQFF. The CDR3 nucleotides are TGTGCCAGCAGCTTAGCCGGGAGCTCCTACAATGAGCAGTTCTTC. Filled out from reference TRBV7-8 and TRBJ2-1, the complete variable domain reads GAGVSQSPRYKVAKRGQDVALRCDPISGHVSLFWYQQALGQGPEFLTYFQNEAQLDKSGLPSDRFFAERPEGSVSTLKIQRTQQEDSAVYLCASSLAGSSYNEQFFGPGTRLTVL.

The CDR3 region is CASSFWGQMNTEAFF. In DNA, the CDR3 is TGCGCCAGCAGCTTCTGGGGACAAATGAACACTGAAGCTTTCTTT. This chain uses TRBV5-1 with TRBJ1-1, with a tentative D call TRBD1 (6 bases). The germline V gene encodes CDR1 SGHRS and CDR2 YFSETQ. The CDR3 extends over 15 amino acids. Trimming took off 2 bases at V and 0 bases at J, with 11 bases between the two ends.

On this clone: Other DNA sequences in the sample encode the same CDR3. This chain's CDR3 is CASSLYDRSLGDYTF. The CDR3 DNA follows: TGTGCCAGCAGCTTATACGACAGAAGCCTAGGAGACTACACCTTC. This chain links TRBV5-6 with TRBJ1-2, with D perhaps matching TRBD1 (5 bases). Germline V gives CDR1 SGHDT, CDR2 YYEEEE. The germline V and J ends were trimmed by 2 bases and 10 bases, with 21 bases remaining between them. There are 15 residues in the CDR3.

V usage is TRBV28 and J usage is TRBJ2-1; 8 nucleotides line up with TRBD2. V shed 5 bases, J shed 4 bases, and the junction held 10 bases outside the gene matches. From germline, CDR1 is MDHEN and CDR2 SYDVKM. The length of the CDR3 is 16 residues. The CDR3 spells CASSTTSGGRYNEQFF. Written as DNA, the CDR3 is TGTGCCAGCAGTACCACTAGCGGTGGCCGGTACAATGAGCAGTTCTTC.

The chain recombines TRBV5-6 with TRBJ1-2, with TRBD1 matching over 10 bases. Germline CDR1 is SGHDT and CDR2 is YYEEEE. The ends lost 3 bases at V and 7 bases at J; junction bases unmatched: 9. The CDR3 is 15 amino acids. CDR3 coding DNA: TGTGCCAGCAGCTGGGGCGGACAGGGGGTCGCTGGCTACACCTTC. It encodes CASSWGGQGVAGYTF.

This chain joins TRBV27 and TRBJ2-2; 9 bases map to TRBD2. The CDR3 covers 16 residues. Trimming removed 6 bases from V and 2 bases from J; junction bases left unmatched: 7. Germline lookup yields CDR1 MNHEY and CDR2 SMNVEV (reference sequence). CDR3 region: CASSQDLAGNTGELFF. CDR3 DNA: TGTGCCAGCAGCCAAGACCTAGCGGGAAACACCGGGGAGCTGTTTTTT.

The chain uses TRBV28 and TRBJ2-5; D uncertain. Trimming cost V 5 bases and J 2 bases, with 0 bases left between them. The germline CDR1 and CDR2 sequences are MDHEN and SYDVKM. This CDR3 contains 10 residues. The CDR3 DNA reads TGTGCCAGCAGTCAAGAGACCCAGTACTTC. Translating gives CASSQETQYF.

The V gene is TRBV18, the J gene TRBJ2-1; no reliable D call. This CDR3 region has 15 residues. CDR1 is KGHSH and CDR2 is LQKENI in the germline V gene. V lost 2 bases and J 0 bases, leaving 8 bases between the germline ends. The chain's CDR3 is CASSPLRSSYNEQFF. CDR3 coding DNA: TGTGCCAGCTCACCATTGAGGAGCTCCTACAATGAGCAGTTCTTC.

The V call is TRBV7-9, the J call TRBJ2-7; D ambiguous. Germline values: CDR1 SEHNR, CDR2 FQNEAQ (reference sequence). V shed 3 bases and J shed 4 bases, with 4 bases lying between them. The CDR3 is 11 amino acids. Here the CDR3 reads CASSFLYEQYF. Written as DNA, the CDR3 is TGTGCCAGCAGCTTCTTATACGAGCAGTACTTC.

The chain couples TRBV6-5 to TRBJ1-1, with 7 nucleotides matching TRBD1. The CDR3 totals 13 residues. Trimming at V came to 7 bases and at J to 3 bases, leaving 5 bases not matched to a gene. The V gene's germline CDR1 is MNHEY and CDR2 SVGAGI. The CDR3 DNA is TGTGCCAGCAACGACAGGGAGGACACTGAAGCTTTCTTT. Protein sequence: CASNDREDTEAFF.

This chain uses TRBV7-3 with TRBJ2-7; no clear D. The CDR3 loop spans 14 amino acids. Between the trimmed V and J ends, which lost 5 bases and 2 bases, there was a span of 13 bases. CDR1 and CDR2 from the germline V gene are SGHTA and FQGTGA. The CDR3 DNA sequence: TGTGCCAGCAGCGCATACTTGCACCCCTACGAGCAGTACTTC. It specifies CASSAYLHPYEQYF.

The gene calls are TRBV29-1 and TRBJ2-7; the match to TRBD1 covers 8 bases. The V and J ends lost 4 bases and 2 bases, in that order; junction bases with no gene match: 4. Germline loops: CDR1 SQVTM, CDR2 ANQGSEA. The CDR3 contains 13 residues. CDR3 region: CSVGQGAAYEQYF. The CDR3 nucleotides are TGCAGCGTTGGGCAGGGGGCAGCCTACGAGCAGTACTTC.

This clone was recorded once. V gene TRBV11-3 combines with J gene TRBJ1-2; D is undetermined. V lost 5 bases and J lost 3, with 10 bases in between. CDR1 SGHNT and CDR2 YENEEA come from the germline V gene. The CDR3 spans 13 residues. As DNA, the CDR3 is TGTGCCAGCAGCCGGACGTTCTACTATGGCTACACCTTC. Translating it yields CASSRTFYYGYTF. Supplemented by reference TRBV11-3 and TRBJ1-2, the full variable domain reads EAGVVQSPRYKIIEKKQPVAFWCNPISGHNTLYWYLQNLGQGPELLIRYENEEAVDDSQLPKDRFSAERLKGVDSTLKIQPAELGDSAVYLCASSRTFYYGYTFGSGTRLTVV.

The V call is TRBV5-1, the J call TRBJ1-1; D is unclear. CDR1 is SGHRS, CDR2 YFSETQ, per germline. V gave up 3 bases and J gave up 1 base, with 7 bases separating them. The CDR3 has 13 residues. CDR3 nucleotide sequence: TGCGCCAGCAGCTCCCCAGGGAACACTGAAGCTTTCTTT. The encoded protein is CASSSPGNTEAFF.

The rearrangement links TRBV7-9 to TRBJ2-3; 8 bases match TRBD2. Trimming took 3 bases from V and 0 from J; bases not matched to a gene: 2. CDR1 is SEHNR and CDR2 is FQNEAQ in the germline V gene (reference sequence). CDR3 size: 15 residues. CDR3 nucleotide sequence: TGTGCCAGCAGCTTGGGACTAGGGAGCACAGATACGCAGTATTTT. Its translation: CASSLGLGSTDTQYF.

This clone was observed a single time. This rearrangement joins TRBV5-3 to TRBJ1-2; no definite D call. TRBV5-3 is an ORF for which the function is uncertain. The CDR3 consists of 15 residues. V shed 2 bases and J shed 2 bases, with 13 bases lying between them. This CDR3 reads CARSFYTGSNYGYTF. The DNA of the CDR3 is TGTGCCAGAAGCTTTTATACGGGTTCAAACTATGGCTACACCTTC.

V is TRBV6-5 and J is TRBJ2-3; 9 bases line up with TRBD1. The J segment lost 5 bases and the V segment lost 2 bases, leaving 5 bases of the junction unmatched. Germline CDR1 reads MNHEY; CDR2 reads SVGAGI. This CDR3 is built from 15 residues. CDR3 region: CASSYEQGAGDTQYF. CDR3 nucleotide sequence: TGTGCCAGCAGTTACGAACAGGGGGCCGGAGATACGCAGTATTTT.

The rearrangement links TRBV15 to TRBJ2-5; D is possibly TRBD2 (6 bases). The CDR3 is made up of 14 amino acids. Per germline, CDR1 LNHNV and CDR2 YYDKDF (reference sequence). Trimming shortened V by 3 bases and J by 3 bases, and 11 bases separated the two germline ends. The CDR3 loop reads CATSSGGEKETQYF. The DNA of the CDR3 is TGTGCCACCAGCAGCGGCGGGGAAAAAGAGACCCAGTACTTC.

The chain recombines TRBV6-6 with TRBJ2-5, with 7 bases matching TRBD1. This CDR3 comprises 13 residues. Losses at the gene ends were 6 bases for V and 3 bases for J; bases not matched to a gene: 4. CDR1 is MNHNY and CDR2 is SVGAGI in the germline V gene (reference sequence). CDR3: CASRGQSKETQYF. CDR3 nucleotide sequence: TGTGCCAGCAGGGGACAGTCCAAAGAGACCCAGTACTTC.

The V gene is TRBV2, the J gene TRBJ2-1, with TRBD2 matching over 8 bases. Germline V gene sequence: CDR1 SNHLY, CDR2 FYNNEI. J was trimmed by 9 bases and V by 10 bases; bases with no gene match: 17. This CDR3 has 15 amino acids. Here the CDR3 reads CATQGRLAGLSEQFF. In DNA form, the CDR3 reads TGTGCCACCCAGGGGAGGCTAGCGGGTCTGTCTGAGCAGTTCTTC.